Listed below are T cell receptor beta chains from one sample, sequenced in a study of Tregs in tolerant kidney transplant recipients. Using immunoSEQ multiplex PCR, the repertoire was profiled, and TCRdb retains in-frame clones only, with some absent. The table shows roughly 250,000 clones, with approximately 84% occurring only once. The sample was CD4+ T cells from blood. These TCRs come from a human donor in good health. Each CDR3 is given with its conserved first and last residue. Each record gives: J gene, V gene, D gene, clone size, CDR3 protein, CDR3 DNA. A D gene is named only where the DNA matches it firmly. Part of the rows lack a size; the others show once, few, many or a class for expanded clones.

j_gene: TRBJ1-2; v_gene: TRBV5-1; d_gene: NA; abundance: NA; CDR3aa: CASSPIETGSGYTF; CDR3nt: TGCGCCAGCAGCCCAATTGAAACAGGGAGTGGCTACACCTTC
j_gene: TRBJ2-7; v_gene: TRBV5-1; d_gene: NA; abundance: NA; CDR3aa: CASSLAGSDYYEQYF; CDR3nt: TGCGCCAGCAGCTTGGCGGGCAGTGATTACTACGAGCAGTACTTC
j_gene: TRBJ1-2; v_gene: TRBV12-2; d_gene: NA; abundance: NA; CDR3aa: CASRFGGTRGYTF; CDR3nt: TGTGCAAGTCGCTTTGGGGGAACGAGGGGCTACACCTTC
j_gene: TRBJ2-5; v_gene: TRBV11-2; d_gene: NA; abundance: NA; CDR3aa: CASSLQQGLGTQYF; CDR3nt: TGTGCCAGCAGCTTACAGCAGGGGTTGGGGACCCAGTACTTC
j_gene: TRBJ2-7; v_gene: TRBV2; d_gene: NA; abundance: NA; CDR3aa: CASMAIRGPVYEQYF; CDR3nt: TGTGCCAGCATGGCCATCAGGGGTCCGGTCTACGAGCAGTACTTC
j_gene: TRBJ2-1; v_gene: TRBV6-5; d_gene: TRBD2; abundance: NA; CDR3aa: CASSYPGTNPEQFF; CDR3nt: TGTGCCAGCAGTTACCCGGGGACTAACCCAGAGCAGTTCTTC
j_gene: TRBJ2-2; v_gene: TRBV6-6; d_gene: TRBD2; abundance: NA; CDR3aa: CASTSSGRAPGELFF; CDR3nt: TGTGCCAGCACCTCTAGCGGGAGGGCCCCCGGGGAGCTGTTTTTT
j_gene: TRBJ1-5; v_gene: TRBV30; d_gene: NA; abundance: NA; CDR3aa: CAWSSWGVGEPQHF; CDR3nt: TGTGCCTGGAGTTCTTGGGGGGTTGGGGAGCCCCAGCATTTT
j_gene: TRBJ1-2; v_gene: TRBV5-1; d_gene: TRBD1; abundance: NA; CDR3aa: CASRTLGTGGSGYGYTF; CDR3nt: TGCGCCAGCAGAACCCTTGGGACAGGGGGTAGTGGCTATGGCTACACCTTC
j_gene: TRBJ2-7; v_gene: TRBV5-1; d_gene: NA; abundance: NA; CDR3aa: CASSLQGTSYEQYF; CDR3nt: TGCGCCAGCAGCTTGCAGGGGACCTCCTACGAGCAGTACTTC
j_gene: TRBJ1-2; v_gene: TRBV9; d_gene: NA; abundance: few; CDR3aa: CASSRRQEGRYGYTF; CDR3nt: TGTGCCAGCAGCAGGCGACAGGAGGGCCGATATGGCTACACCTTC
j_gene: TRBJ1-5; v_gene: TRBV18; d_gene: NA; abundance: NA; CDR3aa: CASSPQKNQPQHF; CDR3nt: TGTGCCAGCTCACCTCAGAAGAATCAGCCCCAGCATTTT
j_gene: TRBJ2-3; v_gene: TRBV9; d_gene: NA; abundance: NA; CDR3aa: CASSVGPPTDTQYF; CDR3nt: TGTGCCAGCAGCGTAGGCCCCCCCACAGATACGCAGTATTTT
j_gene: TRBJ1-4; v_gene: TRBV18; d_gene: NA; abundance: NA; CDR3aa: CASSPPGGRDEKLFF; CDR3nt: TGTGCCAGCTCACCCCCGGGGGGGCGAGATGAAAAACTGTTTTTT
j_gene: TRBJ1-3; v_gene: TRBV11-2; d_gene: NA; abundance: once; CDR3aa: CASSSDQGSGNTIYF; CDR3nt: TGTGCCAGCAGTTCGGATCAGGGGTCCGGAAACACCATATATTTT
j_gene: TRBJ2-1; v_gene: TRBV5-1; d_gene: NA; abundance: NA; CDR3aa: CASRVQTGSYNEQFF; CDR3nt: TGCGCCAGCAGGGTTCAGACAGGCTCCTACAATGAGCAGTTCTTC
j_gene: TRBJ1-1; v_gene: TRBV5-1; d_gene: NA; abundance: NA; CDR3aa: CASSLAGGAGYTEAFF; CDR3nt: TGCGCCAGCAGCTTGGCGGGAGGGGCGGGTTACACTGAAGCTTTCTTT
j_gene: TRBJ1-2; v_gene: TRBV30; d_gene: NA; abundance: NA; CDR3aa: CAWSVRSPYGYTF; CDR3nt: TGTGCCTGGAGTGTACGTAGCCCTTATGGCTACACCTTC
j_gene: TRBJ2-2; v_gene: TRBV7-9; d_gene: NA; abundance: NA; CDR3aa: CATNTRTGELFF; CDR3nt: TGTGCCACTAATACCCGTACCGGGGAGCTGTTTTTT
j_gene: TRBJ2-7; v_gene: TRBV19; d_gene: TRBD2; abundance: NA; CDR3aa: CASSLAGESYEQYF; CDR3nt: TGTGCCAGTAGCCTGGCGGGAGAGTCCTACGAGCAGTACTTC
j_gene: TRBJ1-3; v_gene: TRBV5-4; d_gene: NA; abundance: NA; CDR3aa: CASSLDSSGNTIYF; CDR3nt: TGTGCCAGCAGCTTGGACAGCTCTGGAAACACCATATATTTT
j_gene: TRBJ1-1; v_gene: TRBV7-9; d_gene: NA; abundance: NA; CDR3aa: CASSLAYYRDDTEAFF; CDR3nt: TGTGCCAGCAGCTTAGCCTACTACAGGGATGACACTGAAGCTTTCTTT
j_gene: TRBJ1-5; v_gene: TRBV30; d_gene: TRBD1; abundance: NA; CDR3aa: CAWSQSRDRGSYSNQPQHF; CDR3nt: TGTGCCTGGAGTCAATCCCGGGACAGGGGGTCGTATAGCAATCAGCCCCAGCATTTT
j_gene: TRBJ1-4; v_gene: TRBV7-2; d_gene: NA; abundance: once; CDR3aa: CASSFGPGEKLFF; CDR3nt: TGTGCCAGCAGCTTTGGACCGGGGGAAAAACTGTTTTTT